This T cell receptor beta chain is from a study of blood T cell repertoires in COVID-19 (dated by TCRdb to the early 2020s). Study-level background: The collaborator samples originated in the United States, Italy and Spain and spanned the acute and convalescent phases of COVID-19. The prospective study material was composed of cDNA or gDNA derived from T cells, B-cell-depleted T cells, or PBMCs. Subjects who had been exposed to COVID-19, were actively infected with it, or had recovered from it provided the deeply sampled blood TCRbeta repertoires that made up the dataset. The repertoires were made available in a free public database intended to serve as a resource for research on the immune response to SARS-CoV-2. Samples were obtained from the ongoing ImmuneRACE study (first 160 participants) and from over 1,000 subjects provided by 6 global collaborators. The sample metadata nearly always contained a de-identified subject ID, COVID-19 status, age in years and sex. HLA class I and class II types, where available, came from metadata supplied by the sample provider rather than from assay-based typing.

This clone was detected a few times. Its antigen is unknown. No much larger clonotype is one base removed from it; base qualities were not supplied. TCRbeta CDR3 regions were amplified from genomic DNA using the immunoSEQ Assay, a bias-controlled multiplex PCR. In the source study's methods: Nucleated cell counts per sample were estimated from amplification of reference gene primers within the assay. Sequence reads were collapsed and filtered to measure the absolute abundance of every unique TCRbeta CDR3 rearrangement. For each sample, productive Simpson clonality was calculated as the square root of Simpson's diversity index across productive rearrangements. TCRdb stores this immuneACCESS table with in-frame sequences only. Part of the clones is absent; in the studies checked, under half of the shortfall reflects unresolved V genes, and no reason is known for the rest. D and trimming come from the DNA, and the V and J calls and clone size come from that table. This sample gives approximately 500,000 clones in total; 80% to 90% of them show up just once. The top ten hold 3% to 4% of the sample.

The collaborating institutions used their own protocols to collect whole blood in K2EDTA tubes. For TCRbeta analysis, collaborator samples were shipped as frozen whole blood, as isolated PBMCs, or as DNA extracted from either sample type. What the authors observed across the whole study: The amount of clinical and demographic metadata varied by source and participant and was provided uncurated.

Trimming removed 6 bases from V and 4 bases from J; the gene matches leave 2 bases unexplained. Looking up the germline V gene yields CDR1 KGHSH and CDR2 LQKENI. The CDR3 runs 13 residues from the cysteine to the phenylalanine. The only DNA kept is the CDR3, 39 bases in frame from the first base. The rearrangement combines TRBV18 with TRBJ1-5, and TRBD1 aligns with 8 junction nucleotides. Sequenced input: peripheral blood. This TCR was sampled from a human donor in a cohort sampled during active COVID-19. The nucleotides are TGTGCCAGCTCTCGACAGGGGAATCAGCCCCAGCATTTT. Translation gives CASSRQGNQPQHF.